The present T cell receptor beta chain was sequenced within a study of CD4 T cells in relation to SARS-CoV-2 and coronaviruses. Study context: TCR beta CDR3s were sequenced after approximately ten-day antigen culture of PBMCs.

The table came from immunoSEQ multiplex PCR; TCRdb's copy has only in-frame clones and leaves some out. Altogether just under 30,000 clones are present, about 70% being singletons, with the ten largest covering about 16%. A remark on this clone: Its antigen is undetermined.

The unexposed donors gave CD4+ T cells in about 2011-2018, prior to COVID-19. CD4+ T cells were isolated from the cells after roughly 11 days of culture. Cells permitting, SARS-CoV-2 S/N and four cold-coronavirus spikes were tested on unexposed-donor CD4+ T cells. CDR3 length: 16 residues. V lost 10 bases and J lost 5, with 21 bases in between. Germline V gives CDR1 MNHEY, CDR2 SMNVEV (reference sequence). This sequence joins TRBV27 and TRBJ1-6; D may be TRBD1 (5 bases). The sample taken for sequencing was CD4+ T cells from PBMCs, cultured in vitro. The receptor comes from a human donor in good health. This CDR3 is CATRRSDGADNSPLHF. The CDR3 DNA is TGTGCCACCCGCCGTTCCGATGGGGCGGATAATTCACCCCTCCACTTT.